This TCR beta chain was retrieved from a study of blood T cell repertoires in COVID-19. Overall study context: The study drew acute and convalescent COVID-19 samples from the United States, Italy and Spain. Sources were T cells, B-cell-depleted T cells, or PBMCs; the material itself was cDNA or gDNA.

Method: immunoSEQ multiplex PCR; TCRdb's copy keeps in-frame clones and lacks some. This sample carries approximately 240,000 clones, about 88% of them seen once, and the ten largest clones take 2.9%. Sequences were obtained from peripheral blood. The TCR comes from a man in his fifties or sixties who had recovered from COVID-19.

CDR3 amino acids: CASSPWTGDTEAFF. Written as DNA, the CDR3 is TGTGCCAGCAGCCCGTGGACAGGGGACACTGAAGCTTTCTTT. The rearrangement joins TRBV7-9 to TRBJ1-1; 9 nucleotides align to TRBD1. Unmatched junction bases numbered 4, after V lost 5 bases and J lost 3 bases. The length of the CDR3 is 14 residues. Germline V CDR1 and CDR2: SEHNR, FQNEAQ (reference sequence).